Listed below are T cell receptor beta chains from one sample, sequenced in a study of blood T cell repertoires in COVID-19. Some clones are missing from TCRdb's copy, which holds only in-frame ones; the method was immunoSEQ multiplex PCR. Here the sample spans about 260,000 clones, 88% being singletons. The material sequenced was peripheral blood. The receptors derive from a man aged 60 to 69 who had recovered from COVID-19. Each CDR3 is given with its conserved first and last residue.

>TRBJ1-2|TRBV4-2
CASSQDGQGYGYTF
>TRBJ2-5|TRBV24-1
CATSLGGGAQETQYF
>TRBJ1-2|TRBV6-6
CASRLVEVGGYTF
>TRBJ2-7|TRBV7-3
CASSLTGGSKDEQYF
>TRBJ2-7|TRBV18
CASSPSQNTEQYF
>TRBJ1-1|TRBV5-1
CASSSGQLDTEAFF
>TRBJ2-5|TRBV27
CASSPTRLVWETQYF
>TRBJ1-1|TRBV7-2
CASSSWGEDTEAFF
>TRBJ1-2|TRBV10-3
CAISESTANYGYTF
>TRBJ2-1|TRBV4-2
CASSQDLGTARDEQFF
>TRBJ2-7|TRBV2
CASRPAAWGGGAYEQYF
>TRBJ2-3|TRBV27
CASRWRGQSTDTQYF
>TRBJ1-1|TRBV19
CASSKPGQGSEAFF
>TRBJ2-7|TRBV4-1
CASSPGDSTYEQYF
>TRBJ1-1|TRBV4-1
CASRRDFGGEREAFF
>TRBJ1-6|TRBV19
CASTTDRWSNSPLHF
>TRBJ1-1|TRBV2
CASRPPEAEAFF
>TRBJ1-4|TRBV19
CASSISRGGVFF
>TRBJ1-5|TRBV6-5
CASGARSNQPQHF
>TRBJ1-5|TRBV19
CASTVRGYSNQPQHF
>TRBJ1-2|TRBV30
CAWSDRGRDLRGYTF
>TRBJ2-2|TRBV19
CASSIGRIPGELFF
>TRBJ2-1|TRBV7-3
CASSLHGTYNEQFF
>TRBJ2-7|TRBV7-9
CASSPGQGYEQYF
>TRBJ2-5|TRBV6-5
CASSSWDTPGRVQYF
>TRBJ1-2|TRBV9
CASSVAPGGSGGYTF
>TRBJ1-1|TRBV9
CASSATGTIPTEAFF
>TRBJ1-2|TRBV6-5
CASSYSTVTEGYTF